The source of this T cell receptor (beta chain) is a study of blood T cell repertoires in COVID-19. The germline V gene encodes CDR1 KGHDR and CDR2 SFDVKD. V shed 3 bases and J shed 3 bases, with 12 bases lying between them. The CDR3 has 15 amino acids. Clones were read by immunoSEQ multiplex PCR, and TCRdb kept only the in-frame ones, dropping some. This sample has over 60,000 clones, with over 85% found just once. Sequencing was done on a sample of peripheral blood. J is TRBJ2-3 and V is TRBV24-1, with D tentatively TRBD1 (5 bases). This receptor was identified in a woman at least 80 years old with active or convalescent COVID-19. CDR3 sequence reads: CATSDGQVRTDTQYF. The CDR3, as DNA: TGTGCCACCAGTGATGGACAAGTTAGGACAGATACGCAGTATTTT.